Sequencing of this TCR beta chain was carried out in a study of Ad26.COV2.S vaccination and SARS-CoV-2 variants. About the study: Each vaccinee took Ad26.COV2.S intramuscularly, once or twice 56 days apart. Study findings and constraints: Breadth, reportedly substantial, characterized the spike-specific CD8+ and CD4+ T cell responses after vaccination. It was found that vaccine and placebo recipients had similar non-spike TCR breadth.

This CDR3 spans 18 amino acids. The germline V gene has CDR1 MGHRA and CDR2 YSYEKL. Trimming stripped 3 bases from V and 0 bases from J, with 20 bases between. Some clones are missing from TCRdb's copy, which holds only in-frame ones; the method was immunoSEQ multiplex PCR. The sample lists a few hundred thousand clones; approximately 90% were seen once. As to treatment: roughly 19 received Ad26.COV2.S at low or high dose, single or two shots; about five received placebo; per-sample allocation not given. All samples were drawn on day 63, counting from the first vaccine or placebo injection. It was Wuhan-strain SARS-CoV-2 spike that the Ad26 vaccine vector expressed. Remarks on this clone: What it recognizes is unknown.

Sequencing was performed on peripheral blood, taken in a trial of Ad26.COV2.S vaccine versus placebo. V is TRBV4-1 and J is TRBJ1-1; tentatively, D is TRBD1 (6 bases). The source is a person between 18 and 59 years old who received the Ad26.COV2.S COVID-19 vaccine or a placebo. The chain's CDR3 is CASSHPGGDIFMNTEAFF. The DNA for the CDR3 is TGCGCCAGCAGCCACCCGGGCGGGGACATATTCATGAACACTGAAGCTTTCTTT.